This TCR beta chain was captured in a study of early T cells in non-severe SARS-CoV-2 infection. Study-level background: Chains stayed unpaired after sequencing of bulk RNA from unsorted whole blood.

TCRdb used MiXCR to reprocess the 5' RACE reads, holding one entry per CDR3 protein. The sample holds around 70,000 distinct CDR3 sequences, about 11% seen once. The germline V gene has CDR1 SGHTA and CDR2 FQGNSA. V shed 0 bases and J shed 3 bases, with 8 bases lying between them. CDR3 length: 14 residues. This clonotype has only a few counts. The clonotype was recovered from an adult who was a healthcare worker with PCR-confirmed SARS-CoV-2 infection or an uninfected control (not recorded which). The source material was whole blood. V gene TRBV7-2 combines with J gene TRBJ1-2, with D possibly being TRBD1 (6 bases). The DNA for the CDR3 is TGTGCCAGCAGCTTAGCGAGGACAGACTATGGCTACACCTTC. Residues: CASSLARTDYGYTF.